This section outlines one T cell receptor beta chain sequence together with its context. Primed by a sample-barcoded 5' primer and a J-beta primer mix, a second PCR proceeded for roughly 7 to 12 cycles. Template switching added a 12-random-nucleotide identifier to every cDNA molecule. TCRdb reprocessed the 5' RACE reads with MiXCR, giving one entry per CDR3 protein. The sample has about 600,000 distinct CDR3 sequences, roughly 43% seen once; the top ten hold about 22%. The data stem from a study of blood T cells in healthy people across ages. The receptor comes from a man older than 75 in good health. The sequenced sample was blood.

The CDR3 DNA reads as TGTGCCACTGGACAGGGGTACTACAATGAGCAGTTCTTC. Translated, it gives CATGQGYYNEQFF. The J gene is TRBJ2-1, the V gene TRBV15; 9 positions match TRBD1. There are 13 residues in the CDR3. CDR1 is LNHNV and CDR2 is YYDKDF in the germline V gene (reference sequence). The V and J ends lost 9 bases and 3 bases, in that order; junction bases with no gene match: 3.